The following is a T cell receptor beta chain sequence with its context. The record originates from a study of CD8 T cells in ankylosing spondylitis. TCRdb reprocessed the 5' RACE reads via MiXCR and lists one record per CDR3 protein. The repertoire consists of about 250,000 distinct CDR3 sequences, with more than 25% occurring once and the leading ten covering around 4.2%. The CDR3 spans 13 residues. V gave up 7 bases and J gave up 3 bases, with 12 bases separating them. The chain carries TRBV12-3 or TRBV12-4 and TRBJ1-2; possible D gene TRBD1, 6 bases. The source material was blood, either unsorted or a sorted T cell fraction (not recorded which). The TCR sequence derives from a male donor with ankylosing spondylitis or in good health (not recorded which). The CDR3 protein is CASISQGDYGYTF. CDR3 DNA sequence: TGTGCCAGCATCTCACAGGGAGACTATGGCTACACCTTC.